Presented here are 9 T cell receptor beta chains from one specimen sequenced in a study of OX40 agonist ivuxolimab in advanced cancers. The protocol was immunoSEQ multiplex PCR, while the TCRdb copy is restricted to in-frame clones and leaves out a portion. Of roughly 49,000 clones listed, 65% to 90% are singletons. Sequenced material: CD4+ or CD8+ T cells sorted from blood, taken in a trial of the OX40 agonist ivuxolimab. Every receptor here comes from an adult with an advanced solid tumor such as melanoma, head and neck, liver or kidney cancer.

The V gene is TRBV7-9, the J gene TRBJ1-1; the D is unclear. Germline V gene data show CDR1 as SEHNR and CDR2 as FQNEAQ (reference sequence). CDR3 length equals 12 residues. The ends were cut back, 4 bases at V and 10 bases at J, with 13 bases in the middle. The DNA of the CDR3 is TGTGCCAGCAGCTCGGAAAATAACCGAGCTTTCTTT. Its translation is CASSSENNRAFF.

The V gene is TRBV11-3, the J gene TRBJ2-1; possible D gene TRBD2, 6 bases. The germline V gene has CDR1 SGHNT and CDR2 YENEEA. Trimming stripped 0 bases from V and 6 bases from J, with 15 bases between. This CDR3 has 16 amino acids. This CDR3 reads CASSLDEGLGPNEQFF. CDR3 nucleotide sequence: TGTGCCAGCAGCTTAGATGAGGGACTGGGTCCCAATGAGCAGTTCTTC.

A single count supports this clone. The V gene is TRBV6-1, the J gene TRBJ1-4; maybe TRBD1 (5 bases). The CDR3 is 16 amino acids. V was clipped by 0 bases and J by 1 base, with 9 bases between them. Germline V gene sequence: CDR1 MNHNS, CDR2 SASEGT. The CDR3 DNA sequence: TGTGCCAGCAGTGAAGCGCCCGGGGGAACTAATGAAAAACTGTTTTTT. It yields the protein CASSEAPGGTNEKLFF.

The chain joins TRBV5-1 to TRBJ1-1; tentatively, D is TRBD1 (6 bases). CDR3 length equals 15 residues. The germline V and J ends were trimmed by 3 bases and 0 bases, with 12 bases remaining between them. Per the germline V gene, CDR1 is SGHRS and CDR2 is YFSETQ. In DNA, the CDR3 is TGCGCCAGCAGCTCACAACAGGGAATGAACACTGAAGCTTTCTTT. Translating gives CASSSQQGMNTEAFF.

V usage is TRBV28 and J usage is TRBJ1-1, with no clear D. Trimming stripped 6 bases from V and 3 bases from J, with 14 bases between. Germline-derived CDR1 and CDR2 are MDHEN and SYDVKM. The CDR3 length is 14 residues. The CDR3 protein is CASSSVQGYTEAFF. The DNA for the CDR3 is TGTGCCAGCAGCAGTGTACAAGGGTACACTGAAGCTTTCTTT.

This chain uses TRBV7-7 with TRBJ2-1, with 7 bases matching TRBD1. The CDR3 consists of 15 residues. The germline V gene has CDR1 SSHAT and CDR2 FNYEAQ (reference sequence). The trim removed 1 base at V and 5 bases at J, leaving 5 bases unmatched. This chain's CDR3 is CASSLGPGQNNEQFF. Here the CDR3 DNA reads TGTGCCAGCAGCTTAGGCCCGGGACAGAACAATGAGCAGTTCTTC.

The gene calls are TRBV7-8 and TRBJ1-5, with 8 bases matching TRBD1. Looked up from germline, CDR1 is SGHVS and CDR2 is FQNEAQ. J was trimmed by 5 bases and V by 0 bases; bases with no gene match: 12. CDR3 length: 18 amino acids. The CDR3 sequence is CASSLAPGQVNWDQPQHF. DNA for the CDR3: TGTGCCAGCAGCTTAGCCCCGGGACAGGTTAATTGGGATCAGCCCCAGCATTTT.

The J gene is TRBJ1-2, the V gene TRBV13; D is possibly TRBD1 (6 bases). From germline, CDR1 is PRHDT and CDR2 FYEKMQ (reference sequence). The length of the CDR3 is 15 residues. V was trimmed by 10 bases and J by 8 bases, leaving 26 bases between them. CDR3 nucleotides: TGTGCCACCCCGATGAGGGGGGGCGGTCCTCGAGGCTACACCTTC. It codes for CATPMRGGGPRGYTF.

The genes are TRBV5-1 and TRBJ2-1, with TRBD2 matching 10 bases. Per germline, CDR1 SGHRS and CDR2 YFSETQ. The CDR3 is made up of 14 amino acids. Unmatched junction bases numbered 5, after V lost 6 bases and J lost 5 bases. The DNA for the CDR3 is TGCGCCAGCACCCCAGGACTAGCGGACAATGAGCAGTTCTTC. Translating it yields CASTPGLADNEQFF.